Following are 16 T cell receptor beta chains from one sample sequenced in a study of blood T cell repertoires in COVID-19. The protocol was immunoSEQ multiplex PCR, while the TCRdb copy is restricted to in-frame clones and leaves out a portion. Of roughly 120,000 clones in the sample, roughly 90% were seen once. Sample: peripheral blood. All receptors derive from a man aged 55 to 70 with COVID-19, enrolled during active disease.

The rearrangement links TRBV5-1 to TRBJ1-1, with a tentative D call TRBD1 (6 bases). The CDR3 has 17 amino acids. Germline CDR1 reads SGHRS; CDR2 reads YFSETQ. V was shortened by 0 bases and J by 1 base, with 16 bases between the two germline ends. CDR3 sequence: CASSLGPLDRKNTEAFF. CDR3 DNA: TGCGCCAGCAGCTTGGGCCCACTCGACAGGAAGAACACTGAAGCTTTCTTT.

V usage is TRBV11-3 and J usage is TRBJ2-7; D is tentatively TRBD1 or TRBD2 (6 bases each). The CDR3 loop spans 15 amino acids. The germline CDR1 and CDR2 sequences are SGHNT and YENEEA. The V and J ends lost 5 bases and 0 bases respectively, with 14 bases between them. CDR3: CASSVAAGVSYEQYF. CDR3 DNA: TGTGCCAGCAGCGTAGCGGCAGGGGTCTCCTACGAGCAGTACTTC.

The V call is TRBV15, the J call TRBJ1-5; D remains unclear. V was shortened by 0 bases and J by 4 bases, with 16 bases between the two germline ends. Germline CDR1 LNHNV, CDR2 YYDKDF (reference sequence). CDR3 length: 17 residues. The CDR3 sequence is CATSRESGRSYNQPQHF. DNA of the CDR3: TGTGCCACCAGCAGAGAGAGCGGCCGATCCTATAATCAGCCCCAGCATTTT. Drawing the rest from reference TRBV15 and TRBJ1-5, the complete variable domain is DAMVIQNPRYQVTQFGKPVTLSCSQTLNHNVMYWYQQKSSQAPKLLFHYYDKDFNNEADTPDNFQSRRPNTSFCFLDIRSPGLGDTAMYLCATSRESGRSYNQPQHFGDGTRLSIL.

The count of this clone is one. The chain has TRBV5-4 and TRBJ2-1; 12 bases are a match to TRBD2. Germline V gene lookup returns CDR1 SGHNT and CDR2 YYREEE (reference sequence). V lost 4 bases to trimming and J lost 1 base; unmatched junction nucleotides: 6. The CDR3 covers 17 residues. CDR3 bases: TGTGCCAGCAGCCCCTCTAGCGGGAGGGCATCCTACAATGAGCAGTTCTTC. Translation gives CASSPSSGRASYNEQFF.

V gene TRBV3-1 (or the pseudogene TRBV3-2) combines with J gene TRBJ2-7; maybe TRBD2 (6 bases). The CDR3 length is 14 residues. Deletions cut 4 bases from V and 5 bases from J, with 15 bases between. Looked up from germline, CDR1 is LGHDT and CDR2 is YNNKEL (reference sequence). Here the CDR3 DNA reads TGTGCCAGCAGCCCTAGACTAGGGGTTAACGAGCAGTACTTC. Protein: CASSPRLGVNEQYF.

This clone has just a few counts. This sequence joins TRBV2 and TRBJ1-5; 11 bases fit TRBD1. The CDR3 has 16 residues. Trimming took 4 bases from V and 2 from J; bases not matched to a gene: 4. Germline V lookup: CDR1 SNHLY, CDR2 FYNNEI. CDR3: CASSGDRGAGNQPQHF. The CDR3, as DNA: TGTGCCAGCAGTGGGGACAGGGGGGCGGGCAATCAGCCCCAGCATTTT.

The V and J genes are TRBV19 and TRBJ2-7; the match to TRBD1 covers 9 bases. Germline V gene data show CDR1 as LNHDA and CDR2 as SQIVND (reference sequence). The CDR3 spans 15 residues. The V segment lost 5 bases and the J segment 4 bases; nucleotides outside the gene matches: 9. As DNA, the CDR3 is TGTGCCAGTAGTCCCCTCCGTGGACAGGGGTACGAGCAGTACTTC. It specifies CASSPLRGQGYEQYF.

The DNA for the CDR3 is TGCGCCAGCAGCCAAGAATCAGGCTTTAATTCACCCCTCCACTTT. Translating gives CASSQESGFNSPLHF. J is TRBJ1-6 and V is TRBV4-1; D uncertain. The CDR3 extends over 15 amino acids. V lost 0 bases, J lost 6 bases, and 9 bases lay in between. The germline gives CDR1 MGHRA, CDR2 YSYEKL.

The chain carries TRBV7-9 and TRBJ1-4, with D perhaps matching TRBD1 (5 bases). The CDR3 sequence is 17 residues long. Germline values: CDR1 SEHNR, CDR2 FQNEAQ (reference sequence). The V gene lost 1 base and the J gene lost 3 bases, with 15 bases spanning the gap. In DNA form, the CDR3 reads TGTGCCAGCAGCTTAGTTAGACAGTACTTCTCTAATGAAAAACTGTTTTTT. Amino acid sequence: CASSLVRQYFSNEKLFF.

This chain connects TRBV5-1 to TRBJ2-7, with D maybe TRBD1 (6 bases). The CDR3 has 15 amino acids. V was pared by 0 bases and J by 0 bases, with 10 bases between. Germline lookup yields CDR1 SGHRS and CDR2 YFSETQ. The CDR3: CASSLAAGVSYEQYF. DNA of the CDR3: TGCGCCAGCAGCTTGGCGGCAGGGGTCTCCTACGAGCAGTACTTC.

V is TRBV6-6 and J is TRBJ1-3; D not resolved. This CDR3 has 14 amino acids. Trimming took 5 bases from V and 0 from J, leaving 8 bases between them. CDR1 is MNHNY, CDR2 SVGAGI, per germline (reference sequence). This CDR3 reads CASSRAFSGNTIYF. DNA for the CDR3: TGTGCCAGCAGTAGAGCTTTCTCTGGAAACACCATATATTTT.

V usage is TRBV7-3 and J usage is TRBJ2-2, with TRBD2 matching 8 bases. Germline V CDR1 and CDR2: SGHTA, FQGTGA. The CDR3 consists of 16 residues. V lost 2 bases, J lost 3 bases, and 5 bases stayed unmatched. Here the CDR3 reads CASSLGLASDTGELFF. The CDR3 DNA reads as TGTGCCAGCAGCTTAGGACTAGCCTCCGACACCGGGGAGCTGTTTTTT.

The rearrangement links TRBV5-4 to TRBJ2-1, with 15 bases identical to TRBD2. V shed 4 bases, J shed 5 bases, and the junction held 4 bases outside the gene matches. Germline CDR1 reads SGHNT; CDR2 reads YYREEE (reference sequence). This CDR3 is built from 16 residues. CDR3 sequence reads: CASSLGLAGGHNEQFF. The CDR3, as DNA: TGTGCCAGCAGCCTGGGACTAGCGGGAGGTCACAATGAGCAGTTCTTC. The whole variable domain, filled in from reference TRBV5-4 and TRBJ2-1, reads ETGVTQSPTHLIKTRGQQVTLRCSSQSGHNTVSWYQQALGQGPQFIFQYYREEENGRGNFPPRFSGLQFPNYSSELNVNALELDDSALYLCASSLGLAGGHNEQFFGPGTRLTVL.

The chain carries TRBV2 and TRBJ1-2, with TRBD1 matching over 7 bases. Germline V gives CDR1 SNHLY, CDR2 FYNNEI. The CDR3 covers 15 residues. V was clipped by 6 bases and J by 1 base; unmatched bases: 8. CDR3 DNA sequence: TGTGCCAGCAGCCCAGGGACAGAACTTAACTATGGCTACACCTTC. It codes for CASSPGTELNYGYTF.

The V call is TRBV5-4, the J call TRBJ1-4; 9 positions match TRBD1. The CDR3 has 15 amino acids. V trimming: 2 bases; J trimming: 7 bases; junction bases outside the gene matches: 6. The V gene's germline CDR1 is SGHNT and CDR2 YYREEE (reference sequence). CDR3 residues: CASSLQGAKGEKLFF. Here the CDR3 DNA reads TGTGCCAGCAGCTTACAGGGGGCGAAAGGTGAAAAACTGTTTTTT.

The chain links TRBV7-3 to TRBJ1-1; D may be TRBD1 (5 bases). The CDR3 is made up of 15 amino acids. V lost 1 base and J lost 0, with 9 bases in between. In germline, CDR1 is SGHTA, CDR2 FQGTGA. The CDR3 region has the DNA TGTGCCAGCAGCTTAATGGGGGGTGTGAACACTGAAGCTTTCTTT. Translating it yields CASSLMGGVNTEAFF. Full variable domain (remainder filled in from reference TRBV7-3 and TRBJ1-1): GAGVSQTPSNKVTEKGKYVELRCDPISGHTALYWYRQSLGQGPEFLIYFQGTGAADDSGLPNDRFFAVRPEGSVSTLKIQRTERGDSAVYLCASSLMGGVNTEAFFGQGTRLTVV.